This T cell receptor (beta chain) was observed in a study of Ad26.COV2.S vaccination and SARS-CoV-2 variants. Across the study: Doses of Ad26.COV2.S were injected into muscle once or twice, 56 days apart.

Study results and limitations: The study found higher spike-specific TCR breadth in vaccine than placebo recipients.

In its sample, this clone was seen a few times. The antigen remains undetermined. TCRdb's table, derived via immunoSEQ multiplex PCR, lists solely in-frame clones and lacks some. The table shows roughly 320,000 clones, with roughly 80% occurring only once. As for treatment: about 20 received Ad26.COV2.S at low or high dose, single or two shots; about 5 received placebo; per-sample allocation not given. Sampling was performed 63 days after the first vaccine or placebo injection. In Boston, the donor was an adult between 18-55 years of age. The specimen was peripheral blood, collected in a trial of Ad26.COV2.S vaccine versus placebo. The sequence derives from a person aged 18-60 years who received the Ad26.COV2.S COVID-19 vaccine or a placebo.

The CDR3 DNA is TGTGCCAGCGGGGCCGGGGAGCTGTTTTTT. Its protein is CASGAGELFF. The chain links TRBV28 to TRBJ2-2, with unresolved D. The length of the CDR3 is 10 residues. V was cut by 8 bases and J by 6 bases, with 4 bases left in between. The germline V gene encodes CDR1 MDHEN and CDR2 SYDVKM.